The 18 T cell receptor beta chains listed next were all sequenced from one sample in a study of cytomegalovirus exposure and HLA in healthy donors. Profiling relied on immunoSEQ multiplex PCR, and the TCRdb table lists in-frame clones only, not all of them. The table shows 200,000 to 250,000 clones, with around nine tenths occurring only once. The specimen was PBMCs. The source of these receptors is a woman aged 18-30 years in good health and CMV-seronegative.

The rearrangement links TRBV29-1 to TRBJ2-3, with D perhaps matching TRBD1 (7 bases). Germline CDR1 and CDR2: SQVTM and ANQGSEA. This CDR3 has 15 residues. Trimming left V 6 bases short and J 6 bases short, with 22 bases between. The CDR3 reads CSVAPGGRDWDTQYF. In DNA form, the CDR3 reads TGCAGCGTCGCACCAGGGGGGCGGGACTGGGATACGCAGTATTTT.

This clone was observed a single time. The chain has TRBV6-5 and TRBJ2-1; 7 nucleotides agree with TRBD2. Trimming at V came to 4 bases and at J to 2 bases, leaving 8 bases not matched to a gene. The CDR3 consists of 16 residues. Germline assignment: CDR1 MNHEY and CDR2 SVGAGI. CDR3 amino acids: CASSSFLAGAYNEQFF. Here the CDR3 DNA reads TGTGCCAGCAGTTCCTTCTTAGCGGGTGCCTACAATGAGCAGTTCTTC.

This clone was seen a handful of times. This chain links TRBV7-9 with TRBJ1-2, with D maybe TRBD1 (5 bases). Germline assignment: CDR1 SEHNR and CDR2 FQNEAQ (reference sequence). The CDR3 is 14 residues long. V shed 4 bases and J shed 2 bases, with 11 bases lying between them. CDR3 loop: CASSSLTANYGYTF. The CDR3 nucleotides read TGTGCCAGCAGCTCCTTGACAGCAAACTATGGCTACACCTTC.

The count of this clone is one. V and J are TRBV7-6 and TRBJ1-3; TRBD1 matches 8 bases. The CDR3 spans 18 residues. V shed 5 bases and J 0 bases; nucleotides not matched to a gene: 12. Per germline, CDR1 SGHVS and CDR2 FNYEAQ. The CDR3 DNA follows: TGTGCCAGCAGCCCCCACCCGGACAGGGATAGCTCTGGAAACACCATATATTTT. Protein product: CASSPHPDRDSSGNTIYF.

This clone has only a few counts. The chain is built from TRBV10-2 and TRBJ1-2; the match to TRBD1 covers 10 bases. V was clipped by 6 bases and J by 5 bases; unmatched bases: 3. Germline V lookup: CDR1 WSHSY, CDR2 SAAADI. This CDR3 spans 13 amino acids. The DNA of the CDR3 is TGCGCCAGCAGGGACAGGGGGAGTTATGGCTACACCTTC. Its translation: CASRDRGSYGYTF.

This chain connects TRBV7-9 to TRBJ2-7; 7 nucleotides align to TRBD2. The junction had 6 bases not matched to a gene; V was cut back by 5 bases and J by 2 bases. Germline CDR1 is SEHNR and CDR2 is FQNEAQ (reference sequence). The CDR3 is 14 amino acids. The DNA of the CDR3 is TGTGCCAGCAGCCCGCCGGGGGGTGCCTACGAGCAGTACTTC. Protein product: CASSPPGGAYEQYF.

This clone was seen a few times. V usage is TRBV19 and J usage is TRBJ2-2; D perhaps matches TRBD2 (6 bases). In germline, CDR1 is LNHDA, CDR2 SQIVND (reference sequence). The V end lost 4 bases, the J end lost 5 bases, and 11 bases lay between the germline ends. The CDR3 extends over 14 amino acids. CDR3: CASSNLALTGELFF. The CDR3 region has the DNA TGTGCCAGTAGTAACCTAGCGTTAACCGGGGAGCTGTTTTTT.

The genes are TRBV28 and TRBJ2-1; TRBD2 matches 9 bases. CDR1 is MDHEN, CDR2 SYDVKM, per germline. After removal of 1 base from V and 8 bases from J, the junction contained 12 bases not matched to a gene. This CDR3 region has 17 residues. The CDR3 bases are TGTGCCAGCAGTTTATCCAAGCTAGCGGGGAATCGCGATGAGCAGTTCTTC. Translation: CASSLSKLAGNRDEQFF.

This clone was detected once. V gene TRBV29-1 combines with J gene TRBJ2-7; 7 bases are shared with TRBD1. The trim removed 4 bases at V and 2 bases at J, leaving 5 bases unmatched. From germline, CDR1 is SQVTM and CDR2 ANQGSEA. The CDR3 has 13 residues. CDR3 DNA sequence: TGCAGCGTTGCCCTAGGGACAGCCTACGAGCAGTACTTC. Its translation is CSVALGTAYEQYF.

The gene calls are TRBV9 and TRBJ1-5; D not resolved. Trimming removed 1 base at V and 3 bases at J, with 11 bases between. Germline CDR1 reads SGDLS; CDR2 reads YYNGEE. The CDR3 loop spans 15 amino acids. CDR3 amino acids: CASSVTPTANQPQHF. DNA for the CDR3: TGTGCCAGCAGCGTAACACCAACCGCCAATCAGCCCCAGCATTTT.

This chain uses TRBV4-1 with TRBJ2-6, with a weak D call TRBD1 (6 bases). V was shortened by 0 bases and J by 3 bases, with 15 bases between the two germline ends. The CDR3 has 18 residues. Germline V gene lookup returns CDR1 MGHRA and CDR2 YSYEKL. The CDR3 bases are TGCGCCAGCAGCCAAGAAGGCTCGACAGGCGGTGGGGCCAACGTCCTGACTTTC. Encoded protein: CASSQEGSTGGGANVLTF.

This clone was recorded many times. The chain has TRBV19 and TRBJ1-5; D possibly corresponds to TRBD1 (6 bases). Looked up from germline, CDR1 is LNHDA and CDR2 is SQIVND (reference sequence). V lost 5 bases to trimming and J lost 3 bases, with 11 bases between them. The CDR3 extends over 14 amino acids. CDR3 nucleotide sequence: TGTGCCAGTAGTCCACAGGGTCTCAATCAGCCCCAGCATTTT. This codes for CASSPQGLNQPQHF.

The genes are TRBV4-2 and TRBJ1-2, with 7 nucleotides matching TRBD1. Germline loops: CDR1 LGHNA, CDR2 YNFKEQ. There are 16 residues in the CDR3. The junction had 11 bases not matched to a gene; V was cut back by 1 base and J by 6 bases. In DNA form, the CDR3 reads TGTGCCAGCAGCCAAGCCTTTGAGGGGGCGCCGGATGGCTACACCTTC. It specifies CASSQAFEGAPDGYTF.

This clone has just one count. The chain employs TRBV4-1 and TRBJ1-1, with TRBD1 as a possible D gene (5 bases). Germline lookup yields CDR1 MGHRA and CDR2 YSYEKL. V shed 2 bases and J shed 0 bases, with 22 bases lying between them. This CDR3 contains 19 residues. CDR3 coding DNA: TGCGCCAGCAGCCAATTGGATCATACCCAAACCAGGGTGAACACTGAAGCTTTCTTT. Protein product: CASSQLDHTQTRVNTEAFF.

V usage is TRBV30 and J usage is TRBJ1-2; no firm D call. CDR3 length: 12 residues. The V and J ends lost 1 base and 7 bases respectively, with 10 bases between them. Germline V CDR1 and CDR2: GTSNPN, SVGIG (reference sequence). Here the CDR3 DNA reads TGTGCCTGGAGTGAGAGGAGGGTTGGCTACACCTTC. It translates to CAWSERRVGYTF.

V and J are TRBV7-9 and TRBJ2-6; D perhaps matches TRBD1 (5 bases). Deletions cut 5 bases from V and 2 bases from J, with 13 bases between. Per the germline V gene, CDR1 is SEHNR and CDR2 is FQNEAQ (reference sequence). This CDR3 contains 16 residues. This CDR3 reads CASSKTGNPGANVLTF. The CDR3 nucleotides are TGTGCCAGCAGCAAAACAGGCAACCCTGGGGCCAACGTCCTGACTTTC.

V is TRBV5-1 and J is TRBJ1-4, with 9 bases identical to TRBD1. Germline assignment: CDR1 SGHRS and CDR2 YFSETQ. This CDR3 is 15 amino acids long. J lost 5 bases, V lost 2 bases, and 4 bases had no gene match. The CDR3 protein is CASSLQGAINEKLFF. In DNA, the CDR3 is TGCGCCAGCAGCTTACAGGGGGCTATCAATGAAAAACTGTTTTTT.

CDR3 loop: CASSRGLAGARATDTQYF. The CDR3 DNA reads TGTGCCAGCAGCCGGGGACTAGCGGGAGCGAGGGCCACAGATACGCAGTATTTT. This chain joins TRBV28 and TRBJ2-3; 14 bases fit TRBD2. The CDR3 is made up of 18 amino acids. The trim removed 6 bases at V and 2 bases at J, leaving 10 bases unmatched. Germline CDR1 is MDHEN and CDR2 is SYDVKM.